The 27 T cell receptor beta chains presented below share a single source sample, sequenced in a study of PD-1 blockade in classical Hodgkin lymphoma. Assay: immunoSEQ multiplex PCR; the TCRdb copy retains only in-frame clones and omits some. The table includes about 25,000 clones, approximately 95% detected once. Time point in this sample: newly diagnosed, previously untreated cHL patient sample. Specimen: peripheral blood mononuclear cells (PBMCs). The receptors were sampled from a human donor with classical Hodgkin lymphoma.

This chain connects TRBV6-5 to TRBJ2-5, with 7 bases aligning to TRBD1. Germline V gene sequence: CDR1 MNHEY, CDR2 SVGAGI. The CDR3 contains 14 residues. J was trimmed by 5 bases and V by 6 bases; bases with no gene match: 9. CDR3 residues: CASRPYRGKETQYF. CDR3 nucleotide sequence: TGTGCCAGCAGACCCTACAGGGGAAAGGAGACCCAGTACTTC.

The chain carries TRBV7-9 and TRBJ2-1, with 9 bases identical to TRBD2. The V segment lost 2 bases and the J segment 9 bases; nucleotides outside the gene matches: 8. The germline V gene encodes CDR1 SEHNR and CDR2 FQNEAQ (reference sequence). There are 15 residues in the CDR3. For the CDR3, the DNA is TGTGCCAGCAGCTTAAATCATGGGACTAGCCGTGAGCAGTTCTTC. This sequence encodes CASSLNHGTSREQFF. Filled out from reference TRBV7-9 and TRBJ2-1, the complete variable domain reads DTGVSQNPRHKITKRGQNVTFRCDPISEHNRLYWYRQTLGQGPEFLTYFQNEAQLEKSRLLSDRFSAERPKGSFSTLEIQRTEQGDSAMYLCASSLNHGTSREQFFGPGTRLTVL.

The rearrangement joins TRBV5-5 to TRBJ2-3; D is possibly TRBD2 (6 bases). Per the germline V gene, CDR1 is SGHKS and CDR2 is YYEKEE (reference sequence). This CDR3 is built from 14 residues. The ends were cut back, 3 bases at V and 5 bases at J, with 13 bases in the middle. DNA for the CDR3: TGTGCCAGCAGCTCGTGGGAGGAGGGAGATACGCAGTATTTT. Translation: CASSSWEEGDTQYF.

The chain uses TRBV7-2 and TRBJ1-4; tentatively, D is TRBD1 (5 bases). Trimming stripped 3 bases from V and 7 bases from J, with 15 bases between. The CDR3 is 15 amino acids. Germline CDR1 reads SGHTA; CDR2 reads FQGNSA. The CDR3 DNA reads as TGTGCCAGCAGCTTTTCAGGGACGACGATTGAAAAACTGTTTTTT. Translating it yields CASSFSGTTIEKLFF.

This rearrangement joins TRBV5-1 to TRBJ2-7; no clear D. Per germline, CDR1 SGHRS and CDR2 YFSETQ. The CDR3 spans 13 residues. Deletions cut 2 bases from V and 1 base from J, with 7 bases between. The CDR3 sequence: CASSFWSSYEQYF. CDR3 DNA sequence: TGCGCCAGCAGCTTCTGGTCTTCCTACGAGCAGTACTTC.

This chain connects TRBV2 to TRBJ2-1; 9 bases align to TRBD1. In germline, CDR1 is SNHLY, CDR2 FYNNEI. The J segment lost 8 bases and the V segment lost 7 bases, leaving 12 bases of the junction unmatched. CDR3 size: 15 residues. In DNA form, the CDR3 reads TGTGCCAGCAAGTTTGGGACAGGGAGTAGGGATGAGCAGTTCTTC. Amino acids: CASKFGTGSRDEQFF.

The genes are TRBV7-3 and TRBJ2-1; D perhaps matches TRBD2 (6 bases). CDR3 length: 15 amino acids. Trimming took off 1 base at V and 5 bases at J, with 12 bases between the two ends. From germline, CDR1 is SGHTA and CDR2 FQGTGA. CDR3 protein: CASSLISGPNNEQFF. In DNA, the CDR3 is TGTGCCAGCAGCTTAATAAGCGGGCCTAACAATGAGCAGTTCTTC.

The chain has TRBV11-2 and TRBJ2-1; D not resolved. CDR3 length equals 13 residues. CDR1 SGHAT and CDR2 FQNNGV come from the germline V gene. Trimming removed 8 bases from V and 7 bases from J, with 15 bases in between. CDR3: CASGDVVLNEQFF. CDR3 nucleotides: TGTGCCAGCGGTGATGTAGTGTTAAATGAGCAGTTCTTC.

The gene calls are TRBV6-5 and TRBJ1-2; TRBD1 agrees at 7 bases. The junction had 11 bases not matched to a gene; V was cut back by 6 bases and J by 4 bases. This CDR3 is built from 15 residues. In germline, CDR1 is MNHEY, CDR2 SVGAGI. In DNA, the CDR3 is TGTGCCAGCAGCAGATGGGACAGCGGCCCCTATGGCTACACCTTC. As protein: CASSRWDSGPYGYTF.

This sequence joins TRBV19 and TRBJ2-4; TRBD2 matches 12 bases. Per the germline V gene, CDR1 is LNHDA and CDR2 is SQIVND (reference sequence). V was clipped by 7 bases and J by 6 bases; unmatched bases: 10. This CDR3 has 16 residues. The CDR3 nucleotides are TGTGCCAGTACCTCCCCGACTAGCGGGAGTACAAACATTCAGTACTTC. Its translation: CASTSPTSGSTNIQYF.

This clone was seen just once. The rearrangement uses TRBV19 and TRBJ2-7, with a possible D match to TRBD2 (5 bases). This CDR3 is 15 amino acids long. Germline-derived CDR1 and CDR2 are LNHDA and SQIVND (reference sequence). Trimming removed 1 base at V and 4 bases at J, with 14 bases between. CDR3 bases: TGTGCCAGTAGTATAGTTCGGGATGTGGGATACGAGCAGTACTTC. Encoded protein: CASSIVRDVGYEQYF.

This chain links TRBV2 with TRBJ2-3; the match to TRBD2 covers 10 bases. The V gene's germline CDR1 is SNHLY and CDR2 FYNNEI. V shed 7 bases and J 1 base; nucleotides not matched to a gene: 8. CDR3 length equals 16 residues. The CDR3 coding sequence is TGTGCCAGCACGGGACCCGGGACTAGCGGCACAGATACGCAGTATTTT. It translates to CASTGPGTSGTDTQYF.

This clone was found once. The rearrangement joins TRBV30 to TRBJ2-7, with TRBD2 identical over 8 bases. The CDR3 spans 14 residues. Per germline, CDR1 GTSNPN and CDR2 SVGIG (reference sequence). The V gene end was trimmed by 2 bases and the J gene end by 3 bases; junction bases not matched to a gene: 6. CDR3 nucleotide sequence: TGTGCCTGGAGTATCCTTGGGACTAGCTACGAGCAGTACTTC. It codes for CAWSILGTSYEQYF.

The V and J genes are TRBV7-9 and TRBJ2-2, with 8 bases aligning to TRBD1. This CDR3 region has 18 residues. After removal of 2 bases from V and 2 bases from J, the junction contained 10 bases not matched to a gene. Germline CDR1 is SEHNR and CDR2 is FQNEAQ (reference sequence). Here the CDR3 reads CASSLRQGLGTNTGELFF. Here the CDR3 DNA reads TGTGCCAGCAGCTTAAGACAGGGGCTCGGAACAAACACCGGGGAGCTGTTTTTT.

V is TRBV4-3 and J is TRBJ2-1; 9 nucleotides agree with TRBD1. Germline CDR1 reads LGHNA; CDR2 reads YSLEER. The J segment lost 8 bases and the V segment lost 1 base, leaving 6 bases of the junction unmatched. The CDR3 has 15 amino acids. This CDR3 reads CASSQGQGDEDEQFF. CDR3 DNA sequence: TGCGCCAGCAGCCAAGGACAGGGGGATGAAGATGAGCAGTTCTTC.

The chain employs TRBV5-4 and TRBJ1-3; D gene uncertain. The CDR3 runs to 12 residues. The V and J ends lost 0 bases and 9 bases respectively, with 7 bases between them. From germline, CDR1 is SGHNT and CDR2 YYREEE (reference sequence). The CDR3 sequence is CASSLDYGTIYF. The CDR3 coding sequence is TGTGCCAGCAGCTTGGACTACGGCACCATATATTTT.

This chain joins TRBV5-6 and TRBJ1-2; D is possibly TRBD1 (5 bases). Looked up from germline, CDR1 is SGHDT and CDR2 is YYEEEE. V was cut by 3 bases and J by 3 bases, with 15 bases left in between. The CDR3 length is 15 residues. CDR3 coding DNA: TGTGCCAGCAGCTCCACAGGTCCCCGGGACTATGGCTACACCTTC. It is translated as CASSSTGPRDYGYTF.

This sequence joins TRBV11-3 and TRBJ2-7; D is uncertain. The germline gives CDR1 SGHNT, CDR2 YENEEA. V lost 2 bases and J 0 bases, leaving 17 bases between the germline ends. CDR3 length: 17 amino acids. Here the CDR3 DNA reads TGTGCCAGCAGCTTACCCCCGCCTCGGCCCAGCTCCTACGAGCAGTACTTC. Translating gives CASSLPPPRPSSYEQYF.

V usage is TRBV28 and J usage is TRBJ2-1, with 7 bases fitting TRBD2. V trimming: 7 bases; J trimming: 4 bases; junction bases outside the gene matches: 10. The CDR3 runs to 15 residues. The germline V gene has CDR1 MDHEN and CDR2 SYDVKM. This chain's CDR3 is CASNIGAGEYNEQFF. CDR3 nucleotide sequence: TGTGCCAGCAACATTGGTGCGGGGGAATACAATGAGCAGTTCTTC.

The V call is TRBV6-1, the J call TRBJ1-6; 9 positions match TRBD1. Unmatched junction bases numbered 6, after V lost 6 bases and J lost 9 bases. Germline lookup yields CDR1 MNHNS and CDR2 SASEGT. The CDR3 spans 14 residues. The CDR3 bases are TGTGCCAGCAGCGGGACAGGGCTCACTTCACCCCTCCACTTT. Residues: CASSGTGLTSPLHF.

CDR3 amino acids: CASSVGGAAGPPTDTQYF. The DNA for the CDR3 is TGTGCCAGCAGCGTAGGAGGAGCGGCAGGGCCTCCCACAGATACGCAGTATTTT. V usage is TRBV9 and J usage is TRBJ2-3, with D possibly being TRBD1 or TRBD2 (5 bases each). Trimming pared 0 bases from V and 2 bases from J, leaving 19 bases between. Germline loops: CDR1 SGDLS, CDR2 YYNGEE. The CDR3 spans 18 residues. Drawing the rest from reference TRBV9 and TRBJ2-3, the complete variable domain is DSGVTQTPKHLITATGQRVTLRCSPRSGDLSVYWYQQSLDQGLQFLIQYYNGEERAKGNILERFSAQQFPDLHSELNLSSLELGDSALYFCASSVGGAAGPPTDTQYFGPGTRLTVL.

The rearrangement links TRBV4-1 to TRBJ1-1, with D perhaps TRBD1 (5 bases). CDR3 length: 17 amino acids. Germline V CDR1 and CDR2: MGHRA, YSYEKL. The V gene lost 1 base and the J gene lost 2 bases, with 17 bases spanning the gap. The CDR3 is CASSQVGGARKNTEAFF. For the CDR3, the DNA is TGCGCCAGCAGCCAAGTCGGTGGGGCTAGGAAAAACACTGAAGCTTTCTTT.

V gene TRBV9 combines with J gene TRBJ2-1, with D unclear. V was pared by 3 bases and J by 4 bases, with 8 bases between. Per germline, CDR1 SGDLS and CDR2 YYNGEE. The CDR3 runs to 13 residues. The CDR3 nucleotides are TGTGCCAGCAGCGGGGCCGTATACAATGAGCAGTTCTTC. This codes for CASSGAVYNEQFF.

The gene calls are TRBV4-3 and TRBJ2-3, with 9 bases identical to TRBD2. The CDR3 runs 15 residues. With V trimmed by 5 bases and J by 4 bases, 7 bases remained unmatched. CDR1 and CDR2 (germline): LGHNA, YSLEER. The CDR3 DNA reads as TGCGCCAGCAGCTCTAGCGGGGCTGAGGCAGATACGCAGTATTTT. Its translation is CASSSSGAEADTQYF.

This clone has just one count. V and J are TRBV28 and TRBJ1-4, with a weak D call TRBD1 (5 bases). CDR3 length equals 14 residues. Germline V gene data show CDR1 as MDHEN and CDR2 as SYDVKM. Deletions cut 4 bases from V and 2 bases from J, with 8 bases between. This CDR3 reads CASSSPGTNEKLFF. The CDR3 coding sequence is TGTGCCAGCAGTTCGCCAGGGACTAATGAAAAACTGTTTTTT.

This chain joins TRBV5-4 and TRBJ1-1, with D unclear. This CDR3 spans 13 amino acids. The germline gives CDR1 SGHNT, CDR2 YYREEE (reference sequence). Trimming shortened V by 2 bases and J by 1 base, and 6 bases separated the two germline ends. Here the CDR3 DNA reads TGTGCCAGCAGCTTTGGAGAGAACACTGAAGCTTTCTTT. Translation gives CASSFGENTEAFF.

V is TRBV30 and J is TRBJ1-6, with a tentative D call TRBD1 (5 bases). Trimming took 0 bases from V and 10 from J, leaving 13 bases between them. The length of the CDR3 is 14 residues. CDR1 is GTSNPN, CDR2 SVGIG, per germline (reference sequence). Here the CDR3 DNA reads TGTGCCTGGAGTGTAAGAGGGGATTACTCACCCCTCCACTTT. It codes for CAWSVRGDYSPLHF.